A selection of T cell receptor beta chains follows, all from one sample in a study of blood T cell repertoires in COVID-19. Data came from immunoSEQ multiplex PCR; TCRdb stores just in-frame clones and leaves some out. The sample contains about 390,000 clones, around 87% of which appear only once. Sequencing was done on a sample of PBMCs or T cells enriched from blood (not recorded which). The receptor source for this set is a woman aged 50 to 65 who had recovered from COVID-19. The CDR3 runs from the conserved cysteine through the conserved F or W. A D gene is named only where the DNA matches it firmly. Clone size is stated in some rows and not others, as once, few, many or a class when expanded.

size	J	D	V	DNA	CDR3
NA	TRBJ1-2	TRBD1	TRBV2	TGTGCCACAGCTCTTCTCGGGACAGGGAACTATGGCTACACCTTC	CATALLGTGNYGYTF
NA	TRBJ1-2	NA	TRBV12-3/TRBV12-4	TGTGCCAGCAGTTCAGGACTGTTGGGCTACACCTTC	CASSSGLLGYTF
NA	TRBJ1-1	NA	TRBV6-5	TGTGCCAGCAGCCGGGGGAACACTGAAGCTTTCTTT	CASSRGNTEAFF
once	TRBJ1-3	NA	TRBV9	TGTGCCAGCAGCACAAACCCCGGAGTTTCTGGAAACACCATATATTTT	CASSTNPGVSGNTIYF
NA	TRBJ1-3	TRBD1	TRBV10-3	TGTGCCATCAGGGTGGACAGGGGCGGTAGAAACACCATATATTTT	CAIRVDRGGRNTIYF
NA	TRBJ2-1	NA	TRBV7-2	TGTGCCAGCAGCTTACTAAGCGGTCTAAATGAGCAGTTCTTC	CASSLLSGLNEQFF
NA	TRBJ2-3	NA	TRBV6-5	TGTGCCAGCAGTAAAAGCTCGCCAGATACGCAGTATTTT	CASSKSSPDTQYF
NA	TRBJ1-4	TRBD1	TRBV2	TGTGCCAGCAGGGAAACAGGGGGGCCTAATGAAAAACTGTTTTTT	CASRETGGPNEKLFF
NA	TRBJ2-5	TRBD1	TRBV2	TGTGCCAGCAGTATTACCGGGACAGGGGGAGAGACCCAGTACTTC	CASSITGTGGETQYF
NA	TRBJ2-5	NA	TRBV7-9	TGTGCCAGCAGCTTAGATACTACCAACCAAGAGACCCAGTACTTC	CASSLDTTNQETQYF
NA	TRBJ2-2	TRBD2	TRBV4-3	TGCGCCAGCAGCCCCAGGGAGGGGAATCCCGGGGAGCTGTTTTTT	CASSPREGNPGELFF
NA	TRBJ1-1	TRBD1	TRBV28	TGTGCCAGCAGTTTTCGCCCGGGACAGGGCCATCCTGAAGCTTTCTTT	CASSFRPGQGHPEAFF
NA	TRBJ1-2	TRBD1	TRBV6-5	TGTGCCAGCACTATACAGGGGACTGGTGGCTACACCTTC	CASTIQGTGGYTF
NA	TRBJ1-1	TRBD1	TRBV5-1	TGCGCCAGCAGCTTGGCCGGGACAGGGGCCGGAGGCACTGAAGCTTTCTTT	CASSLAGTGAGGTEAFF
once	TRBJ1-2	TRBD1	TRBV5-8	TGTGCCAGCAGATGGGAACAGGGGTCGCTTGGCTACACCTTC	CASRWEQGSLGYTF
many	TRBJ2-5	TRBD1	TRBV5-1	TGCGCCAGCAGCTCGGTCGGGACAGGGGGCTTAATCCGGGAGACCCAGTACTTC	CASSSVGTGGLIRETQYF
NA	TRBJ2-5	TRBD2	TRBV28	TGTGCCAGCAGTTTACAGCGGGGGGGCGGAGAGACCCAGTACTTC	CASSLQRGGGETQYF
NA	TRBJ1-1	NA	TRBV5-6	TGTGCCAGCAGCTGGGGGGAAAACACTGAAGCTTTCTTT	CASSWGENTEAFF
NA	TRBJ1-5	NA	TRBV29-1	TGCAGCGTGTCCGCAGGGACTGGCAATCAGCCCCAGCATTTT	CSVSAGTGNQPQHF
NA	TRBJ2-4	TRBD2	TRBV4-3	TGCGCCAGCAGCCAAGATCGCCTAGCGGGGTTGAAAAACATTCAGTACTTC	CASSQDRLAGLKNIQYF
NA	TRBJ1-1	NA	TRBV28	TGTGCCAGCAGGTCTAACACTGAAGCTTTCTTT	CASRSNTEAFF
NA	TRBJ2-3	NA	TRBV6-4	TGTGCCAGCAGTGAAAGCAGGGGCACAGATACGCAGTATTTT	CASSESRGTDTQYF
few	TRBJ1-5	TRBD1	TRBV6-4	TGTGCCGACCCCCGGGACAGCTACAATCAGCCCCAGCATTTT	CADPRDSYNQPQHF
NA	TRBJ1-1	NA	TRBV6-5	TGTGCCAGCAGTTCTGCCATCAGGGTGAAATTTGAAGCTTTCTTT	CASSSAIRVKFEAFF
few	TRBJ1-2	TRBD1	TRBV6-5	TGTGCCAGCAGCAACACCCAACAGGGGAACTATGGCTACACCTTC	CASSNTQQGNYGYTF
NA	TRBJ1-2	TRBD1	TRBV9	TGTGCCAGCAGCGTCCAACAGGGGGCAGGGGATGGCTACACCTTC	CASSVQQGAGDGYTF
NA	TRBJ1-3	NA	TRBV5-4	TGTGCCAGCAGCTTGACAGGGGGAAACACCATATATTTT	CASSLTGGNTIYF
NA	TRBJ1-5	TRBD1	TRBV4-2	TGTGCCAGCAGCGTGGGACAGGGTGATCAGCCCCAGCATTTT	CASSVGQGDQPQHF
NA	TRBJ1-6	NA	TRBV30	TGTGCCTGGAAGCCAGCACCAGGGACACCCCTCCACTTT	CAWKPAPGTPLHF
NA	TRBJ1-1	NA	TRBV2	TGTGCCAGCAGATCACACCTTGCCACTGAAGCTTTCTTT	CASRSHLATEAFF
once	TRBJ1-2	NA	TRBV6-5	TGTGCCAGCAGTTCCTCCGGGGGGGAAAGTGGCTACACCTTC	CASSSSGGESGYTF
NA	TRBJ1-1	NA	TRBV6-2/TRBV6-3	TGTGCCAGCAGTTACTCGGGTTTGGGGGCGACTGAAGCTTTCTTT	CASSYSGLGATEAFF
NA	TRBJ2-7	TRBD1	TRBV29-1	TGCAGCGTCGGGACAGCGGTCACCTACGAGCAGTACTTC	CSVGTAVTYEQYF
NA	TRBJ1-2	NA	TRBV5-1	TGCGCCAGCAGCGGAGGGAAACAGTATGGCTACACCTTC	CASSGGKQYGYTF
NA	TRBJ1-5	NA	TRBV19	TGTGCCAGTAGTCCGTATAATCAGCCCCAGCATTTT	CASSPYNQPQHF
NA	TRBJ2-1	NA	TRBV19	TGTGCCAGTAGTTATACCTACAATGAGCAGTTCTTC	CASSYTYNEQFF
NA	TRBJ1-5	NA	TRBV6-6	TGTGCCAGCAGTACCCCGGGAGGGATCAATCAGCCCCAGCATTTT	CASSTPGGINQPQHF
few	TRBJ1-1	NA	TRBV6-5	TGTGCCAGCAGGGGGGGTGGGAGCACTGAAGCTTTCTTT	CASRGGGSTEAFF
NA	TRBJ2-5	TRBD2	TRBV27	TGTGCCAGCAGTAACAATCCGGGGGGGGCGGAGACCCAGTACTTC	CASSNNPGGAETQYF
NA	TRBJ1-1	NA	TRBV4-3	TGCGCCAGCAGCCAAGGGGGCAGTTACACTGAAGCTTTCTTT	CASSQGGSYTEAFF